The present T cell receptor (beta chain) was sequenced within a study of cytomegalovirus exposure and HLA in healthy donors. The germline V and J ends were trimmed by 4 bases and 1 base, with 11 bases remaining between them. Germline assignment: CDR1 SGHRS and CDR2 YFSETQ. This CDR3 comprises 15 residues. The PCR had 60 Vbeta and 13 Jbeta primers. Libraries were prepared by immunoSEQ multiplex PCR; TCRdb keeps only in-frame clonotypes and omits some of them. Of around 200,000 clones detected, about four fifths appear once; the ten largest clones hold 10%. This clone has only one observation. Sequencing was done on a sample of PBMCs. The rearrangement joins TRBV5-1 to TRBJ2-2, with D possibly TRBD2 on 6 matching bases. The sequence was collected from a woman between 45 and 60 years old in good health and CMV-seropositive. This chain's CDR3 is CASSKLAQNTGELFF. In DNA, the CDR3 is TGCGCCAGCAGCAAGCTAGCGCAGAACACCGGGGAGCTGTTTTTT.